This is a list of T cell receptor beta chains from one sample in a study of cytomegalovirus exposure and HLA in healthy donors. Produced via immunoSEQ multiplex PCR; TCRdb's table is partial and in-frame only. This table holds over 150,000 clones, more than 65% found once. Sequenced: PBMCs. These receptors all come from a woman aged 45 to 65 in good health and CMV-seronegative. CDR3s include the opening cysteine and the closing phenylalanine or tryptophan. A D gene is named only where the DNA matches it firmly. Clone sizes are given selectively: once, few, many, or a class where the clone is expanded.

j_gene	d_gene	v_gene	abundance	CDR3nt	CDR3aa
TRBJ1-3	-	TRBV19	-	TGTGCCAGTATGGACACCTCCTCTGGAAACACCATATATTTT	CASMDTSSGNTIYF
TRBJ2-7	-	TRBV7-2	-	TGTGCCAGCAGCTACCTAGGGGCCTACGAGCAGTACTTC	CASSYLGAYEQYF
TRBJ2-7	TRBD1	TRBV6-1	-	TGTGCCAGCAGTGGACAGGGAGTGGGGCCCTACGAGCAGTACTTC	CASSGQGVGPYEQYF
TRBJ1-2	TRBD1	TRBV23-1	-	TGCGCCAGCAGTCCTCGGGGCAGGGGGCTCGATGGCTACACCTTC	CASSPRGRGLDGYTF
TRBJ2-7	-	TRBV6-5	-	TGTGCCAGCAGTTCTGCATACGAGCAGTACTTC	CASSSAYEQYF
TRBJ2-3	-	TRBV6-5	-	TGTGCCAGCAGTCGTAGCGGTCCCACAGATACGCAGTATTTT	CASSRSGPTDTQYF
TRBJ2-3	-	TRBV11-2	once	TGTGCCAGCAGCTTAGGCGGGTTACAGGGAAATTTT	CASSLGGLQGNF
TRBJ2-1	TRBD2	TRBV6-4	-	TGTGCCAGCAGTGAGAAGAGTAGCGGGGGTAGCTCCTACAATGAGCAGTTCTTC	CASSEKSSGGSSYNEQFF
TRBJ2-3	TRBD1	TRBV28	-	TGTGCCAGCGCTTGGGGGACAGCTAGCACAGATACGCAGTATTTT	CASAWGTASTDTQYF
TRBJ1-1	TRBD1	TRBV19	-	TGTGCCAGTAGTAGAACAGGGGGCAAGGCCACTGAAGCTTTCTTT	CASSRTGGKATEAFF
TRBJ1-2	TRBD1	TRBV25-1	-	TGTGCCAGCAGCGTGGGACAGGGTGCGGATGGCTACACCTTC	CASSVGQGADGYTF
TRBJ2-1	TRBD2	TRBV7-2	-	TGTGCCAGCAGCTTGGGGACTAGATCCTACAATGAGCAGTTCTTC	CASSLGTRSYNEQFF
TRBJ2-5	-	TRBV2	-	TGTGCCAGCAGGGTAGGGGGAGAGACCCAGTACTTC	CASRVGGETQYF
TRBJ1-2	-	TRBV9	-	TGTGCCAGCAGCGTAGGCTCAGGGGCCCCTCGCTACACCTTC	CASSVGSGAPRYTF
TRBJ2-1	TRBD1	TRBV27	-	TGTGCCAGCAGTTCCGGGACAGGCCGGATGGTCTTC	CASSSGTGRMVF
TRBJ2-7	-	TRBV18	-	TGTGCCAGCTCACCCCCCGAGGACAGAGCCGAGCAGTACTTC	CASSPPEDRAEQYF
TRBJ2-7	-	TRBV28	-	TGTGCCATACGCAGGATAAACTCCTACGAGCAGTACTTC	CAIRRINSYEQYF
TRBJ2-3	TRBD1	TRBV28	few	TGTGCCAGCAGTTTAGACAGGGGCACAGATACGCAGTATTTT	CASSLDRGTDTQYF
TRBJ1-5	TRBD1	TRBV5-6	few	TGTGCCAGCAGTTTGACAGGGGCTAATCAGCCCCAGCATTTT	CASSLTGANQPQHF
TRBJ1-4	-	TRBV19	few	TGTGCCAGTAGTCCCGGATGGGGGGCTAATGAAAAACTGTTTTTT	CASSPGWGANEKLFF
TRBJ1-2	-	TRBV18	-	TGTGCCAGCTCACCATCAGGGATCGGCGGCTACACCTTC	CASSPSGIGGYTF
TRBJ1-5	-	TRBV28	-	TGTGCCAGCAGTCTAAACGACGGGGGGCCCCATTTT	CASSLNDGGPHF
TRBJ2-7	TRBD1	TRBV7-3	-	TGTGCCAGCAGCCTGGGACAGTCCCACGAGCAGTACTTC	CASSLGQSHEQYF
TRBJ1-1	-	TRBV7-9	-	TGTGCCAGCAGCTTAATAGTGAACACTGAAGCTTTCTTT	CASSLIVNTEAFF
TRBJ1-5	TRBD1	TRBV18	-	TGTGCCAGCTCACCACGGCGTGACAGGGGTCGCAATCAGCCCCAGCATTTT	CASSPRRDRGRNQPQHF
TRBJ2-7	TRBD1	TRBV28	-	TGTGCCAGCAGCCGCAGACGACAGGGTTTGGGAGAGCAGTACTTC	CASSRRRQGLGEQYF
TRBJ2-1	TRBD1	TRBV7-2	-	TGTGCCAGCAGCACCCGGACAGGGGCCGATGAGCAGTTCTTC	CASSTRTGADEQFF
TRBJ2-3	TRBD1	TRBV5-1	-	TGCGCCAGCAGTCCCCAGACAGGGCTCGATACGCAGTATTTT	CASSPQTGLDTQYF
TRBJ2-5	TRBD2	TRBV7-9	once	TGTGCCAGCAGGTCTAGCGGGAGCTACCAAGAGACCCAGTACTTC	CASRSSGSYQETQYF
TRBJ2-3	-	TRBV7-8	-	TGTGCCAGCAGCTTACCGGGACTGGGCACAGATACGCAGTATTTT	CASSLPGLGTDTQYF
TRBJ2-1	-	TRBV10-3	few	TGTGCCATCAGCGACCGGGACTACAATGAGCAGTTCTTC	CAISDRDYNEQFF
TRBJ1-1	TRBD1	TRBV19	-	TGTGCCAGTAGAGTGGGACAGTACAGGAACACTGAAGCTTTCTTT	CASRVGQYRNTEAFF
TRBJ1-2	TRBD1	TRBV18	-	TGTGCCAGCTCACCAGGGGACAGTCAACTTAACTATGGCTACACCTTC	CASSPGDSQLNYGYTF
TRBJ1-2	-	TRBV28	-	TGTGCCAGCAGTTTATTGTCGACAACATATGGCTACACCTTC	CASSLLSTTYGYTF
TRBJ1-2	-	TRBV2	-	TGTGCCAGCAGTGAAGGAGTCTTATCTCACTATGGCTACACCTTC	CASSEGVLSHYGYTF
TRBJ2-1	-	TRBV18	-	TGTGCCAGCTCACCCAATCAGGGGTCGTCCTACAATGAGCAGTTCTTC	CASSPNQGSSYNEQFF
TRBJ2-7	TRBD2	TRBV2	-	TGTGCCAGCAGTCCTCGACTAGCGCCATCCTACGAGCAGTACTTC	CASSPRLAPSYEQYF
TRBJ1-4	TRBD1	TRBV5-1	-	TGCGCCAGCAGCTGGGCACCGGGACAGGGTAATGAAAAACTGTTTTTT	CASSWAPGQGNEKLFF
TRBJ1-5	-	TRBV4-2	-	TGTGCCAGCAGCCAAGGGGAAGGGGTACAGCATTTT	CASSQGEGVQHF
TRBJ2-7	TRBD1	TRBV10-3	once	TGTGCCATCAGAACCACGGGACAGGAAAACGAGCAGTACTTC	CAIRTTGQENEQYF
TRBJ1-1	-	TRBV5-6	-	TGTGCCAGCAGCTTGGCTACGAACACTGAAGCTTTCTTT	CASSLATNTEAFF
TRBJ2-3	TRBD1	TRBV28	once	TGTGCCAGCACCCACCTTACACAGGGGGCAGATACGCAGTATTTT	CASTHLTQGADTQYF
TRBJ2-5	TRBD2	TRBV7-2	-	TGTGCCACTAGCGGGGGCCCCGGAGAGACCCAGTACTTC	CATSGGPGETQYF
TRBJ2-1	TRBD2	TRBV28	-	TGTGCCAGCAGTTTGATAGCGGGAGAGGGTACTGAGCAGTTCTTC	CASSLIAGEGTEQFF
TRBJ2-4	TRBD1	TRBV6-5	-	TGTGCCAGCAGCCGTCCGGGACAGCAAAACATTCAGTACTTC	CASSRPGQQNIQYF
TRBJ2-7	-	TRBV7-6	few	TGTGCCAGCAGCTTAGGGGCTAGCGCTAGCTCCTACGAGCAGTACTTC	CASSLGASASSYEQYF
TRBJ1-6	-	TRBV11-2	-	TGTGCCAGCAGCCATAATCGTCAGGGGCTATTACCCCTCCACTTT	CASSHNRQGLLPLHF
TRBJ2-5	TRBD2	TRBV5-6	-	TGTGCCAGCAGCTTGGGGCTAGCGGGTGGAGAGACCCAGTACTTC	CASSLGLAGGETQYF